Each of the 24 T cell receptor beta chains below was sequenced from the same sample in a study of cytomegalovirus exposure and HLA in healthy donors. Primers: 60 Vbeta forward and 13 Jbeta reverse. Only in-frame clones appear in the TCRdb table, and some are missing; sequencing was by immunoSEQ multiplex PCR. The sample yields roughly 150,000 clones, almost 80% seen once. Sequences were obtained from PBMCs. These receptor sequences come from a male donor in good health and CMV-seronegative.

CDR3 coding DNA: TGTGCCAGCAGCGGATTGGGGGGATCCCACTCCTACGAGCAGTACTTC. Its protein product is CASSGLGGSHSYEQYF. The rearrangement links TRBV21-1 to TRBJ2-7; TRBD2, the table's D call, lacks a check against the DNA. TRBV21-1 is a pseudogene. This CDR3 is 16 amino acids long.

The V call is TRBV7-6, the J call TRBJ1-6, with 8 bases that match TRBD1. With V trimmed by 5 bases and J by 7 bases, 4 bases remained unmatched. There are 14 residues in the CDR3. In germline, CDR1 is SGHVS, CDR2 FNYEAQ. The CDR3 DNA follows: TGTGCCAGCAGCCGCCGACAGGGGAATTCACCCCTCCACTTT. Translating it yields CASSRRQGNSPLHF.

V is TRBV19 and J is TRBJ2-5, with 9 positions matching TRBD1. The CDR3 is 15 amino acids. CDR1 and CDR2 (germline): LNHDA, SQIVND (reference sequence). The V gene end was trimmed by 4 bases and the J gene end by 4 bases; junction bases not matched to a gene: 7. The chain's CDR3 is CASSSGQGFGETQYF. In DNA, the CDR3 is TGTGCCAGTAGTAGTGGACAGGGGTTTGGAGAGACCCAGTACTTC. The full variable domain, rest sourced from reference TRBV19 and TRBJ2-5, is DGGITQSPKYLFRKEGQNVTLSCEQNLNHDAMYWYRQDPGQGLRLIYYSQIVNDFQKGDIAEGYSVSREKKESFPLTVTSAQKNPTAFYLCASSSGQGFGETQYFGPGTRLLVL.

The chain couples TRBV9 to TRBJ1-1, with D unresolved. The CDR3 runs to 15 residues. Germline loops: CDR1 SGDLS, CDR2 YYNGEE. The V end lost 2 bases, the J end lost 0 bases, and 11 bases lay between the germline ends. This CDR3 is CASSVHSTMNTEAFF. As DNA, the CDR3 is TGTGCCAGCAGCGTCCACAGTACCATGAACACTGAAGCTTTCTTT.

A remark on this clone: An end of the junction differs from the germline gene, which may be a read error. The chain recombines TRBV7-6 with TRBJ2-3; 7 positions match TRBD2. The V gene's germline CDR1 is SGHVS and CDR2 FNYEAQ. This CDR3 is built from 13 residues. The DNA for the CDR3 is TGTGCCAGCAGCTTAGAGGATCGGGACTACCTTCATTTT. Its translation: CASSLEDRDYLHF.

This chain links TRBV7-2 with TRBJ2-3; D might be TRBD2 (6 bases). Looked up from germline, CDR1 is SGHTA and CDR2 is FQGNSA. Trimming took off 4 bases at V and 0 bases at J, with 8 bases between the two ends. CDR3 length: 14 amino acids. CDR3 amino acids: CASSYSGSTDTQYF. CDR3 coding DNA: TGTGCCAGCAGCTATAGCGGTAGCACAGATACGCAGTATTTT.

As DNA, the CDR3 is TGTGCCTGGACCGCGGGTAGCCGAAGCACAGATACGCAGTATTTT. Its translation is CAWTAGSRSTDTQYF. V is TRBV30 and J is TRBJ2-3, with a weak D call TRBD2 (5 bases). Germline V CDR1 and CDR2: GTSNPN, SVGIG (reference sequence). The CDR3 runs to 15 residues. V lost 4 bases to trimming and J lost 0 bases, with 14 bases between them.

The J gene is TRBJ2-7, the V gene TRBV28; 11 nucleotides agree with TRBD2. Germline V gene sequence: CDR1 MDHEN, CDR2 SYDVKM. The CDR3 covers 13 residues. The V and J ends lost 6 bases and 5 bases, in that order; junction bases with no gene match: 3. CDR3 residues: CASRLAGGDEQYF. Written as DNA, the CDR3 is TGTGCCAGCAGGTTAGCGGGAGGGGACGAGCAGTACTTC.

CDR3 DNA: TGTGCCTGGAGTGCCCCCCGTGACAGGGGGGAGACCCAGTACTTC. As protein: CAWSAPRDRGETQYF. The V call is TRBV30, the J call TRBJ2-5, with 9 bases identical to TRBD1. The trim removed 1 base at V and 5 bases at J, leaving 8 bases unmatched. Germline V gene data show CDR1 as GTSNPN and CDR2 as SVGIG (reference sequence). The CDR3 totals 15 residues. Looking up the rest from reference TRBV30 and TRBJ2-5 gives the full variable domain: SQTIHQWPATLVQPVGSPLSLECTVEGTSNPNLYWYRQAAGRGLQLLFYSVGIGQISSEVPQNLSASRPQDRQFILSSKKLLLSDSGFYLCAWSAPRDRGETQYFGPGTRLLVL.

The chain recombines TRBV25-1 with TRBJ1-6, with D possibly TRBD1 on 5 matching bases. The V end lost 11 bases, the J end lost 4 bases, and 12 bases lay between the germline ends. CDR3 length: 13 amino acids. Germline CDR1 MGHDK, CDR2 SYGVNS. The DNA for the CDR3 is TGTGCCCGCGTCGGGGGGTATAATTCACCCCTCCACTTT. Translating it yields CARVGGYNSPLHF.

The V and J genes are TRBV18 and TRBJ2-7; 10 bases match TRBD1. Per the germline V gene, CDR1 is KGHSH and CDR2 is LQKENI. After removal of 4 bases from V and 3 bases from J, the junction contained 6 bases not matched to a gene. The CDR3 covers 15 residues. The CDR3 sequence: CASSLDRGRVYEQYF. The CDR3 DNA reads as TGTGCCAGCTCACTCGACAGGGGGCGGGTCTACGAGCAGTACTTC.

V is TRBV6-5 and J is TRBJ2-6; D call uncertain. V lost 7 bases and J lost 0, with 10 bases in between. CDR3 length: 15 amino acids. CDR1 is MNHEY and CDR2 is SVGAGI in the germline V gene. The CDR3 nucleotides read TGTGCCAGCAAAGCGTCGGTCTCTGGGGCCAACGTCCTGACTTTC. Translating gives CASKASVSGANVLTF.

In this sample, this clone turned up once. The chain employs TRBV14 and TRBJ1-1; D might be TRBD1 (5 bases). Germline loops: CDR1 SGHDN, CDR2 FVKESK. The CDR3 loop spans 14 amino acids. Trimming pared 3 bases from V and 5 bases from J, leaving 13 bases between. The CDR3 DNA reads TGTGCCAGCAGCCACATGCAGGGAAGGACTGAAGCTTTCTTT. This codes for CASSHMQGRTEAFF.

The J gene is TRBJ1-3, the V gene TRBV11-3; a possible D gene is TRBD1 (6 bases). The CDR3 runs to 16 residues. Germline V gene lookup returns CDR1 SGHNT and CDR2 YENEEA. Trimming cost V 0 bases and J 3 bases, with 12 bases left between them. This chain's CDR3 is CASSLDGQRIGNTIYF. Written as DNA, the CDR3 is TGTGCCAGCAGCTTAGACGGACAGCGGATTGGAAACACCATATATTTT.

This clone has a single count. The chain uses TRBV6-6 and TRBJ2-1; D is perhaps TRBD2 (7 bases). Germline CDR1 MNHNY, CDR2 SVGAGI (reference sequence). The V and J ends lost 6 bases and 5 bases respectively, with 11 bases between them. The CDR3 has 13 residues. The CDR3 here is CASRQGGHNEQFF. The CDR3 DNA is TGTGCCAGCAGACAGGGAGGGCACAATGAGCAGTTCTTC.

The rearrangement joins TRBV7-2 to TRBJ2-2; tentatively, D is TRBD1 (6 bases). V was clipped by 2 bases and J by 2 bases, with 9 bases between them. The germline gives CDR1 SGHTA, CDR2 FQGNSA. The CDR3 sequence is 15 residues long. The CDR3, as DNA: TGTGCCAGCAGCTTAAAACAGGGAAACACCGGGGAGCTGTTTTTT. Translated: CASSLKQGNTGELFF.

The chain couples TRBV18 to TRBJ1-1; the D is unclear. Germline CDR1 and CDR2: KGHSH and LQKENI. The length of the CDR3 is 14 residues. V was cut by 6 bases and J by 2 bases, with 13 bases left in between. The DNA of the CDR3 is TGTGCCAGCTCGAGGGTGGAGGGAAACACTGAAGCTTTCTTT. Protein: CASSRVEGNTEAFF.

The J gene is TRBJ2-1, the V gene TRBV4-3; tentatively, D is TRBD2 (6 bases). The germline V and J ends were trimmed by 5 bases and 7 bases, with 15 bases remaining between them. This CDR3 is 14 amino acids long. CDR1 is LGHNA, CDR2 YSLEER, per germline. The CDR3 bases are TGCGCCAGCAGCGCGGGACTCTCCGGGAATGAGCAGTTCTTC. Protein product: CASSAGLSGNEQFF.

The chain combines TRBV10-3 with TRBJ1-2; 9 positions agree with TRBD1. CDR1 is ENHRY, CDR2 SYGVKD, per germline. J was trimmed by 4 bases and V by 6 bases; bases with no gene match: 9. CDR3 length equals 15 residues. CDR3 sequence (DNA): TGTGCCATCAGCCCTTCCCCGGACAGGGGCTATGGCTACACCTTC. This codes for CAISPSPDRGYGYTF.

CDR3 DNA sequence: TGTGCCAGCAGCTCCCCGACAGGGGGCCCTTACAATGAGCAGTTCTTC. This sequence encodes CASSSPTGGPYNEQFF. This chain connects TRBV6-6 to TRBJ2-1, with TRBD1 identical over 10 bases. J was trimmed by 4 bases and V by 6 bases; bases with no gene match: 9. Germline V lookup: CDR1 MNHNY, CDR2 SVGAGI (reference sequence). The CDR3 runs to 16 residues.

This chain joins TRBV19 and TRBJ1-3; D unclear. The CDR3 runs 15 residues. Germline V CDR1 and CDR2: LNHDA, SQIVND (reference sequence). The V and J ends lost 1 base and 0 bases respectively, with 7 bases between them. This CDR3 reads CASSIGQISGNTIYF. The CDR3 coding sequence is TGTGCCAGTAGTATAGGGCAGATCTCTGGAAACACCATATATTTT.

V usage is TRBV11-3 and J usage is TRBJ2-5; 10 nucleotides agree with TRBD2. Germline CDR1 and CDR2: SGHNT and YENEEA. The CDR3 is 15 residues long. Trimming at V came to 1 base and at J to 5 bases, leaving 4 bases not matched to a gene. In nucleotides, the CDR3 is TGTGCCAGCAGCTTAGGTAGCGGGGGGCCGGAGACCCAGTACTTC. Translated, it gives CASSLGSGGPETQYF.

In its sample, this clone was seen a few times. V is TRBV18 and J is TRBJ2-3; TRBD1 matches 7 bases. CDR1 is KGHSH, CDR2 LQKENI, per germline. There are 13 residues in the CDR3. V shed 7 bases, J shed 0 bases, and the junction held 1 base outside the gene matches. CDR3 sequence: CASCRGSTDTQYF. For the CDR3, the DNA is TGTGCCAGCTGCAGGGGGAGCACAGATACGCAGTATTTT.

V and J are TRBV6-5 and TRBJ2-5; 8 bases fit TRBD2. V was clipped by 5 bases and J by 5 bases; unmatched bases: 10. The CDR3 covers 15 residues. Germline loops: CDR1 MNHEY, CDR2 SVGAGI. CDR3 DNA: TGTGCCAGCAGTCCCTCGGGAGCGGGGGTGGAGACCCAGTACTTC. Translating it yields CASSPSGAGVETQYF.